This TCR beta chain comes out of a study of blood T cell repertoires in COVID-19. Looking at the study overall: The analysed material was cDNA or gDNA that came from T cells, B-cell-depleted T cells, or PBMCs.

Germline V CDR1 and CDR2: KGHSH, LQKENI. V gave up 2 bases and J gave up 7 bases, with 11 bases separating them. The CDR3 length is 14 residues. Profiling relied on immunoSEQ multiplex PCR, and the TCRdb table lists in-frame clones only, not all of them. The table lists fewer than 350,000 clones, 65% to 90% of them singletons. Sequencing used PBMCs or T cells enriched from blood (not recorded which). The receptor was isolated from a woman aged 40 to 49 with acute COVID-19. V is TRBV18 and J is TRBJ1-4; possibly TRBD1 for D (6 bases). CDR3: CASSPTQGVEKLFF. The DNA for the CDR3 is TGTGCCAGCTCACCAACACAGGGTGTTGAAAAACTGTTTTTT.